This section outlines one T cell receptor beta chain sequence together with its context. As yet, its antigen is unknown. Some clones are missing from TCRdb's copy, which holds only in-frame ones; the method was immunoSEQ multiplex PCR. The sample consists of about 150,000 clones, approximately 90% of them appearing once. This sample was taken from a study of T cell responses to AZD1222 COVID-19 vaccine. General study points: Clonal diversity was possibly underestimated, and white British individuals and females predominated among donors. Compared with day 0, the breadth and depth of the Spike-specific TCR repertoire rose significantly after two doses of AZD1222. Across the whole spike, CD4 TCRs peaked at regions 160-218 and 743-854.

Trimming stripped 10 bases from V and 0 bases from J, with 18 bases between. The CDR3 extends over 15 amino acids. Material: peripheral blood, obtained on day 0 of AZD1222 vaccination. This sequence originates from an adult in good health. The chain couples TRBV6-7 to TRBJ1-2; unclear D gene. TRBV6-7 is labeled an ORF, and its function is uncertain. CDR3 amino acids: CATSTRLGTNYGYTF. Written as DNA, the CDR3 is TGTGCCACATCCACCCGGTTAGGGACTAACTATGGCTACACCTTC.